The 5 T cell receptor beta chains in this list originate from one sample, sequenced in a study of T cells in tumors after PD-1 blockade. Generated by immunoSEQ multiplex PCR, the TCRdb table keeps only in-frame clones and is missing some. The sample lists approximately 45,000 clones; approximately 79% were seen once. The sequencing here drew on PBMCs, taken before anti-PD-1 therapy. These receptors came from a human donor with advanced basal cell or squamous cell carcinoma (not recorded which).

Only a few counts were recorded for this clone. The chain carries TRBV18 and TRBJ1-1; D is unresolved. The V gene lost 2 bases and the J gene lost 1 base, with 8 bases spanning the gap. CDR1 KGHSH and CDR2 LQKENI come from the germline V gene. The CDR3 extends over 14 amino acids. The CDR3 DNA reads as TGTGCCAGCTCACCAAAAATAACGAACACTGAAGCTTTCTTT. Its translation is CASSPKITNTEAFF.

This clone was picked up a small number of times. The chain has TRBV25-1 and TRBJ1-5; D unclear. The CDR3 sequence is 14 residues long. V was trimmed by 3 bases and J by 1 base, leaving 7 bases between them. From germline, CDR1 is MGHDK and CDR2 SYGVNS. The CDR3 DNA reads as TGTGCCAGCAGTGACTACACCAGCAATCAGCCCCAGCATTTT. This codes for CASSDYTSNQPQHF.

The CDR3 loop reads CASSTQGTVQPQHF. CDR3 sequence (DNA): TGTGCCAGTAGTACTCAGGGGACAGTTCAGCCCCAGCATTTT. This chain connects TRBV19 to TRBJ1-5, with TRBD1 identical over 7 bases. This CDR3 is built from 14 residues. Germline V gene lookup returns CDR1 LNHDA and CDR2 SQIVND (reference sequence). V dropped 4 bases and J dropped 6; count of bases not matched to a gene: 6.

CDR3 protein: CASGGYGYSPNTEAFF. In DNA, the CDR3 is TGTGCCAGCGGAGGTTATGGTTACAGTCCGAACACTGAAGCTTTCTTT. V gene TRBV28 combines with J gene TRBJ1-1; D not certain. The CDR3 covers 16 residues. Germline lookup yields CDR1 MDHEN and CDR2 SYDVKM. Between the trimmed V and J ends, which lost 8 bases and 1 base, there was a span of 20 bases.

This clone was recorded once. CDR3 sequence reads: CASKNSGTYNEQFF. The CDR3 DNA follows: TGTGCCAGCAAAAATAGCGGGACCTACAATGAGCAGTTCTTC. The chain couples TRBV2 to TRBJ2-1, with 8 bases identical to TRBD2. In germline, CDR1 is SNHLY, CDR2 FYNNEI. The CDR3 contains 14 residues. J gave up 2 bases and V 7 bases, and 4 bases lay outside the gene matches. Together with reference TRBV2 and TRBJ2-1, the CDR3 gives the full variable domain: EPEVTQTPSHQVTQMGQEVILRCVPISNHLYFYWYRQILGQKVEFLVSFYNNEISEKSEIFDDQFSVERPDGSNFTLKIRSTKLEDSAMYFCASKNSGTYNEQFFGPGTRLTVL.